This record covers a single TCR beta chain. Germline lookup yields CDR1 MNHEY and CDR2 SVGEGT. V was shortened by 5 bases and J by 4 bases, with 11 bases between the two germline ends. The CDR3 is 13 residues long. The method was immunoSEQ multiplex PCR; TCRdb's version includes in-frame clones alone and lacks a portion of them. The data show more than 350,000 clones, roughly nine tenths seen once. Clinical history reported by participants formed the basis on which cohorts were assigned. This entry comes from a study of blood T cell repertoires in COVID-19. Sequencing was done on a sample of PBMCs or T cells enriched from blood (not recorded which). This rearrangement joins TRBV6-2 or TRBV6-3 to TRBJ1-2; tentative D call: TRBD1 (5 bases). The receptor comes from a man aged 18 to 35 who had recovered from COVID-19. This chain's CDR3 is CASSQGVGYGYTF. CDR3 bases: TGTGCCAGCAGTCAAGGGGTTGGCTATGGCTACACCTTC.